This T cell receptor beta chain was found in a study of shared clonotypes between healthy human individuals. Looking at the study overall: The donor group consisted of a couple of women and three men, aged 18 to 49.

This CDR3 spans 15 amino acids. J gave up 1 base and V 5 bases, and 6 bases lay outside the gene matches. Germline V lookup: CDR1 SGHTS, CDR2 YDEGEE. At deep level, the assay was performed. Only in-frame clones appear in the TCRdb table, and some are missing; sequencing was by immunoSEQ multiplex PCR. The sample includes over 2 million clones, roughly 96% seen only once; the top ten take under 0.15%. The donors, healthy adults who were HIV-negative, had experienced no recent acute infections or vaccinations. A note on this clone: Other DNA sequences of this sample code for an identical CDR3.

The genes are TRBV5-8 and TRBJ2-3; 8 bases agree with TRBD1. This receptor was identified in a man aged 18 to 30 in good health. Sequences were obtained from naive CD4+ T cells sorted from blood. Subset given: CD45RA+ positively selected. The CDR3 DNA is TGTGCCAGCAGGCTACCGGGACAGGGCACAGATACGCAGTATTTT. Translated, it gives CASRLPGQGTDTQYF.